Below, 32 T cell receptor beta chains from the same sample are listed, as sequenced in a study of regulatory T cells in long-lasting Graves disease. Researchers made TCR beta libraries by using iRepertoire HTBI primers and running Arm-PCR on CDR3 regions. TCRdb re-called the multiplex PCR reads through MiXCR, storing one row per CDR3 protein. This sample yields under 400,000 distinct CDR3 sequences, of which over 15% are seen a single time; about 27% belongs to the top ten. Time point noted: newly diagnosed GD, antithyroid drugs for less than 3 months. Isolated PBMC RNA provided the starting material for the TCR library. This same sample was also taken into another study, of T cells in Graves' hyperthyroidism and ophthalmopathy.

Sequencing was performed on peripheral blood mononuclear cells (PBMCs), taken at new diagnosis, from a patient treated with antithyroid drugs. The origin of the receptors is a man in his forties or fifties with Graves disease.

The CDR3 nucleotides read TGTGCCAGCAGCTCCATCTTTAGCGGGGGGGAGGGCAATGAGCAGTTCTTC. Translation: CASSSIFSGGEGNEQFF. The V gene is TRBV7-6, the J gene TRBJ2-1, with TRBD2 matching over 11 bases. This CDR3 has 17 residues. J gave up 6 bases and V 4 bases, and 11 bases lay outside the gene matches. Germline V gene data show CDR1 as SGHVS and CDR2 as FNYEAQ.

This clonotype was detected ten times or more. The chain couples TRBV20-1 to TRBJ2-7, with D perhaps TRBD2 (6 bases). Trimming pared 0 bases from V and 3 bases from J, leaving 12 bases between. Germline V gives CDR1 DFQATT, CDR2 SNEGSKA (reference sequence). The CDR3 has 14 residues. The DNA of the CDR3 is TGCAGTGCTAGAGACCATCAGGGAGGCTACGAGCAGTACTTC. This gives the protein CSARDHQGGYEQYF.

In this sample, this clonotype turned up many times. This chain uses TRBV30 with TRBJ2-3, with D maybe TRBD1 (6 bases). Germline V gene lookup returns CDR1 GTSNPN and CDR2 SVGIG (reference sequence). The CDR3 is 11 amino acids. V was cut by 4 bases and J by 5 bases, with 7 bases left in between. The CDR3: CAWNRVDTQYF. CDR3 coding DNA: TGTGCCTGGAACAGGGTAGATACGCAGTATTTT. The whole variable domain, filled in from reference TRBV30 and TRBJ2-3, reads SQTIHQWPATLVQPVGSPLSLECTVEGTSNPNLYWYRQAAGRGLQLLFYSVGIGQISSEVPQNLSASRPQDRQFILSSKKLLLSDSGFYLCAWNRVDTQYFGPGTRLTVL.

This clonotype was counted many times. The rearrangement joins TRBV12-5 to TRBJ2-5; D tentatively fits TRBD1 or TRBD2 (5 bases each). The V end was cut by 6 bases, the J end by 10 bases, with 18 bases between. The germline CDR1 and CDR2 sequences are LGHNT and FRNRAP. The CDR3 covers 13 residues. The CDR3 nucleotides are TGTGCTAGTGGCCCTGAGGGGACGAGGAACCAGTACTTC. As protein: CASGPEGTRNQYF.

This clonotype was observed at least ten times. The chain recombines TRBV10-3 with TRBJ2-7; D is perhaps TRBD2 (6 bases). V shed 6 bases and J shed 3 bases, with 18 bases lying between them. Germline CDR1 reads ENHRY; CDR2 reads SYGVKD. CDR3 length: 15 residues. This chain's CDR3 is CAIRVGGEDVYEQYF. In DNA, the CDR3 is TGTGCCATCAGGGTGGGGGGAGAAGACGTCTACGAGCAGTACTTC.

There are a few counts of this clonotype. It may be a read error: a sequence one base away is much more abundant. The conserved closing phenylalanine or tryptophan is absent in this CDR3, likely reflecting a read error. The genes are TRBV11-1 and TRBJ2-5, with TRBD1 as a possible D gene (5 bases). The V end lost 2 bases, the J end lost 2 bases, and 9 bases lay between the germline ends. From germline, CDR1 is SGHAT and CDR2 FQDESV (reference sequence). There are 14 residues in the CDR3. The CDR3, as DNA: TGTGCCAGCAGCTTACTCCGACAGCAAGAGACCCAGTACCTC. Translated: CASSLLRQQETQYL.

The chain has TRBV4-1 and TRBJ1-3; TRBD1 matches 7 bases. Per germline, CDR1 MGHRA and CDR2 YSYEKL. The CDR3 extends over 17 amino acids. Trimming at V came to 4 bases and at J to 0 bases, leaving 9 bases not matched to a gene. Written as DNA, the CDR3 is TGCGCCAGCAGCCGAACCGTCACAGGGGTCTCTGGAAACACCATATATTTT. As protein: CASSRTVTGVSGNTIYF.

Comments on this clonotype: A much larger clone is a single base away; this may be a read error. This chain joins TRBV6-1 and TRBJ2-5; maybe TRBD2 (7 bases). Deletions cut 10 bases from V and 3 bases from J, with 15 bases between. Germline CDR1 reads MNHNS; CDR2 reads SASEGT. The CDR3 has 13 residues. The CDR3 bases are TGTGCCATTAGGGGAGGGGGGGAAGAGACCCAGTACTTC. Translated, it gives CAIRGGGEETQYF.

In this sample, this clonotype turned up many times. The gene calls are TRBV29-1 and TRBJ2-3; D gene unclear. V was trimmed by 5 bases and J by 2 bases, leaving 11 bases between them. CDR1 and CDR2 from the germline V gene are SQVTM and ANQGSEA. This CDR3 has 13 residues. CDR3 protein: CSVFTANTDTQYF. DNA for the CDR3: TGCAGCGTTTTTACCGCTAACACAGATACGCAGTATTTT.

As to this clonotype: A much bigger clone sits one base away, suggesting this may be a read error. This sequence joins TRBV7-9 and TRBJ2-2; D is unclear. CDR3 length: 17 residues. V lost 5 bases to trimming and J lost 5 bases, with 21 bases between them. CDR1 is SEHNR, CDR2 FQNEAQ, per germline (reference sequence). The chain's CDR3 is CASSRSDLQAITGELFF. The CDR3 DNA follows: TGTGCCAGCAGCCGATCGGACCTCCAGGCCATAACCGGGGAGCTGTTTTTT.

The chain has TRBV9 and TRBJ2-7; a possible D gene is TRBD2 (7 bases). Trimming took 0 bases from V and 1 from J, leaving 14 bases between them. The CDR3 length is 16 residues. CDR1 and CDR2 from the germline V gene are SGDLS and YYNGEE. Written as DNA, the CDR3 is TGTGCCAGCAGCGTAGAGGGGGGGGGGGCATCCTACGAGCAGTACTTC. Its protein product is CASSVEGGGASYEQYF.

This clonotype was observed at least ten times. V gene TRBV3-1 combines with J gene TRBJ2-7; D gene unclear. The germline CDR1 and CDR2 sequences are LGHDT and YNNKEL (reference sequence). This CDR3 is 14 amino acids long. The V gene lost 1 base and the J gene lost 3 bases, with 10 bases spanning the gap. The DNA of the CDR3 is TGTGCCAGCAGCCAAGGGGTTTGGGTCTACGAGCAGTACTTC. It encodes CASSQGVWVYEQYF.

V usage is TRBV11-3 and J usage is TRBJ1-6, with D possibly matching TRBD1 (5 bases). This CDR3 is 16 amino acids long. Germline values: CDR1 SGHNT, CDR2 YENEEA. The V end was cut by 5 bases, the J end by 6 bases, with 17 bases between. The CDR3 region has the DNA TGTGCCAGCAGCCGCGGTCGGGGGGACCTTAATTCACCCCTCCACTTT. Its protein is CASSRGRGDLNSPLHF.

The table lists this clonotype with many counts. The chain combines TRBV28 with TRBJ2-7; D is undetermined. V was pared by 10 bases and J by 2 bases, with 12 bases between. The CDR3 runs 12 residues. CDR1 is MDHEN and CDR2 is SYDVKM in the germline V gene. The CDR3: CATNVDTYEQYF. The CDR3 DNA reads as TGTGCCACCAATGTAGATACCTACGAGCAGTACTTC. Supplemented by reference TRBV28 and TRBJ2-7, the full variable domain reads DVKVTQSSRYLVKRTGEKVFLECVQDMDHENMFWYRQDPGLGLRLIYFSYDVKMKEKGDIPEGYSVSREKKERFSLILESASTNQTSMYLCATNVDTYEQYFGPGTRLTVT.

The J gene is TRBJ1-1, the V gene TRBV9; tentative D call: TRBD1 (5 bases). This CDR3 spans 15 amino acids. The V end was cut by 0 bases, the J end by 2 bases, with 11 bases between. The V gene's germline CDR1 is SGDLS and CDR2 YYNGEE. DNA for the CDR3: TGTGCCAGCAGCGTAGCGGGGCAAATAAACACTGAAGCTTTCTTT. Translated: CASSVAGQINTEAFF.

This clonotype appeared many times. The chain employs TRBV18 and TRBJ1-1; tentatively, D is TRBD1 (6 bases). The V gene lost 5 bases and the J gene lost 0 bases, with 22 bases spanning the gap. This CDR3 is 18 amino acids long. Germline V gene data show CDR1 as KGHSH and CDR2 as LQKENI. CDR3 region: CASSMYRVGLEMNTEAFF. CDR3 DNA sequence: TGTGCCAGCTCAATGTACAGGGTTGGGCTAGAGATGAACACTGAAGCTTTCTTT.

This clonotype came up many times. The chain uses TRBV28 and TRBJ1-5, with 10 bases aligning to TRBD1. This CDR3 has 20 amino acids. Germline values: CDR1 MDHEN, CDR2 SYDVKM. V shed 1 base, J shed 4 bases, and the junction held 16 bases outside the gene matches. Written as DNA, the CDR3 is TGTGCCAGCAGTTTATTAGGCCGACAGGGGGCTCCGCCGAGGAATCAGCCCCAGCATTTT. Protein product: CASSLLGRQGAPPRNQPQHF.

This clonotype was counted many times. The J gene is TRBJ2-1, the V gene TRBV7-8; 10 nucleotides agree with TRBD2. This CDR3 comprises 15 residues. Germline assignment: CDR1 SGHVS and CDR2 FQNEAQ. With 2 bases clipped from V and 6 bases from J, the junction kept 4 bases outside the gene matches. As DNA, the CDR3 is TGTGCCAGCAGCTTAACCTCTAGCGGGGGCAATGAGCAGTTCTTC. This sequence encodes CASSLTSSGGNEQFF.

Concerning this clonotype: This probably arose from a read error, given a far larger clone one base away. The rearrangement links TRBV19 to TRBJ2-1, with D possibly being TRBD1 or TRBD2 (6 bases each). Germline V gene lookup returns CDR1 LNHDA and CDR2 SQIVND (reference sequence). The CDR3 runs 17 residues. V was cut by 5 bases and J by 10 bases, with 27 bases left in between. Here the CDR3 DNA reads TGTGCCAGTAGTTCGGACTTCCAGGGGACTCACTCCTACGAGCAGTTCTTC. Its translation: CASSSDFQGTHSYEQFF. The full variable domain, in which reference TRBV19 and TRBJ2-1 provide the parts outside the CDR3, is DGGITQSPKYLFRKEGQNVTLSCEQNLNHDAMYWYRQDPGQGLRLIYYSQIVNDFQKGDIAEGYSVSREKKESFPLTVTSAQKNPTAFYLCASSSDFQGTHSYEQFFGPGTRLTVL.

This clonotype has a count of ten or more. This chain uses TRBV18 with TRBJ2-7; TRBD1 might be the D (6 bases). This CDR3 comprises 14 residues. Germline CDR1 KGHSH, CDR2 LQKENI. Trimming pared 3 bases from V and 6 bases from J, leaving 15 bases between. The DNA of the CDR3 is TGTGCCAGCTCACCGGACGGGACAATGGGCGAGCAGTACTTC. Its protein product is CASSPDGTMGEQYF.

In this sample, this clonotype turned up a few times. The rearrangement uses TRBV18 and TRBJ1-2; TRBD1 is a possible D gene (5 bases). Germline V gives CDR1 KGHSH, CDR2 LQKENI. V shed 3 bases and J shed 0 bases, with 14 bases lying between them. The CDR3 has 16 amino acids. The CDR3 reads CASSPFDRHTNYGYTF. The CDR3 DNA reads as TGTGCCAGCTCACCCTTCGACAGACATACTAACTATGGCTACACCTTC.

The rearrangement uses TRBV6-1 and TRBJ2-2, with TRBD2 matching over 7 bases. The CDR3 covers 17 residues. Germline V gene lookup returns CDR1 MNHNS and CDR2 SASEGT. J lost 1 base, V lost 0 bases, and 5 bases had no gene match. The CDR3 here is CASSEARSSGNTGELFF. In DNA form, the CDR3 reads TGTGCCAGCAGTGAAGCGCGGTCTAGCGGGAACACCGGGGAGCTGTTTTTT.

This clonotype was counted many times. This chain connects TRBV20-1 to TRBJ2-7; D may correspond to TRBD1 or TRBD2 (5 bases each). Between the trimmed V and J ends, which lost 6 bases and 0 bases, there was a span of 15 bases. This CDR3 has 14 amino acids. CDR1 is DFQATT and CDR2 is SNEGSKA in the germline V gene (reference sequence). CDR3 sequence: CSARTGTASYEQYF. The CDR3 nucleotides read TGCAGTGCGCGGACCGGGACGGCCTCCTACGAGCAGTACTTC.

This chain uses TRBV2 with TRBJ2-4; 9 bases line up with TRBD2. CDR1 is SNHLY and CDR2 is FYNNEI in the germline V gene. This CDR3 region has 20 residues. The V segment lost 5 bases and the J segment 7 bases; nucleotides outside the gene matches: 24. The CDR3 DNA reads as TGTGCCAGCAGTCGGACCACCCGGGGGGGCGGGGGGGCCTCCGGGAACATTCAGTACTTC. Protein sequence: CASSRTTRGGGGASGNIQYF.

This clonotype occurred many times. V usage is TRBV5-1 and J usage is TRBJ2-3, with TRBD2 matching 9 bases. CDR3 length equals 16 residues. Germline V gives CDR1 SGHRS, CDR2 YFSETQ. V was pared by 3 bases and J by 4 bases, with 9 bases of the junction left unmatched. CDR3 in amino acids: CASSSNSGGRADTQYF. CDR3 nucleotides: TGCGCCAGCAGCTCCAATAGCGGGGGAAGGGCAGATACGCAGTATTTT.

This clonotype occurred many times. The CDR3 region is CASSQRQGQPQHF. CDR3 nucleotide sequence: TGTGCCAGCAGCCAACGACAGGGACAGCCCCAGCATTTT. The chain is built from TRBV7-2 and TRBJ1-5; 7 nucleotides agree with TRBD1. With V trimmed by 5 bases and J by 7 bases, 5 bases remained unmatched. Germline CDR1 reads SGHTA; CDR2 reads FQGNSA. The CDR3 has 13 residues.

This clonotype has a handful of counts. The gene calls are TRBV28 and TRBJ1-6; TRBD1 aligns across 9 bases. The CDR3 extends over 15 amino acids. The germline V gene has CDR1 MDHEN and CDR2 SYDVKM. With 5 bases clipped from V and 5 bases from J, the junction kept 4 bases outside the gene matches. The DNA of the CDR3 is TGTGCCAGCAGTACCGGGACAGGGAATAATTCACCCCTCCACTTT. Amino acids: CASSTGTGNNSPLHF.

Regarding this clonotype: A read error likely explains this, since a far larger clone differs by one base. The genes are TRBV11-1 and TRBJ2-4; 8 nucleotides align to TRBD1. Judging by the DNA end, TRBJ1-2 fits better; the J call may be wrong. The CDR3 loop spans 13 amino acids. Germline CDR1 and CDR2: SGHAT and FQDESV (reference sequence). The CDR3 DNA sequence: TGTGCCAGCAGCTTTGACAGGGGAGATAGCTACACCTTC. Protein sequence: CASSFDRGDSYTF.

At least ten counts were recorded for this clonotype. The V call is TRBV19, the J call TRBJ2-5, with D maybe TRBD2 (5 bases). Trimming removed 6 bases at V and 2 bases at J, with 16 bases between. Per germline, CDR1 LNHDA and CDR2 SQIVND (reference sequence). The CDR3 consists of 15 residues. CDR3 DNA sequence: TGTGCCAGTAGCTCTCAAGGACTTCCACAAGAGACCCAGTACTTC. Protein product: CASSSQGLPQETQYF.

The V gene is TRBV20-1, the J gene TRBJ2-6; 8 bases line up with TRBD1. The CDR3 extends over 17 amino acids. V shed 0 bases and J 2 bases; nucleotides not matched to a gene: 6. CDR1 is DFQATT and CDR2 is SNEGSKA in the germline V gene (reference sequence). CDR3 in amino acids: CSARETGALPGANVLTF. As DNA, the CDR3 is TGCAGTGCTAGAGAGACAGGGGCGCTCCCTGGGGCCAACGTCCTGACTTTC.

The V call is TRBV12-3 or TRBV12-4, the J call TRBJ2-5; 8 nucleotides agree with TRBD2. The CDR3 runs to 17 residues. J was trimmed by 2 bases and V by 3 bases; bases with no gene match: 11. CDR3 region: CASSFGRGARRQETQYF. CDR3 in DNA: TGTGCCAGCAGTTTTGGGCGGGGGGCTCGCCGACAAGAGACCCAGTACTTC.

This clonotype was picked up many times. The chain carries TRBV20-1 and TRBJ2-7, with a weak D call TRBD2 (6 bases). From germline, CDR1 is DFQATT and CDR2 SNEGSKA (reference sequence). The CDR3 is 13 amino acids. Trimming took 6 bases from V and 1 from J, leaving 13 bases between them. CDR3 nucleotide sequence: TGCAGTGCACGGACCGGACTATCCTACGAGCAGTACTTC. This codes for CSARTGLSYEQYF.